One and the same sample provided the 3 T cell receptor beta chains below, sequenced in a study of beta chain features in type 1 diabetes (dated by TCRdb to about 2018). The library came from the immunoSEQ multiplex PCR assay. The High Capacity cDNA Reverse Transcription Kit was used to reverse transcribe all of the isolated RNA, meaning that expressed TCRB transcripts were what got sequenced. Not all clones reach the TCRdb copy of this immuneACCESS table, which keeps in-frame sequences only. Checked studies attribute under half of the gap to unresolved V genes and leave the rest unexplained. The sample records a few hundred thousand clones, roughly 12% of which are singletons. 0.017% of the sample rests with the top ten. The sample consisted of naive CD4+ T cells from blood. The cell subset or site label for this specimen denotes: true naive CD4+ T cells. The receptor set was obtained from a man between 18 and 29 years old in good health.

This clone was recorded a few times. V gene TRBV29-1 combines with J gene TRBJ2-2; 9 nucleotides match TRBD1. The V gene end was trimmed by 7 bases and the J gene end by 3 bases; junction bases not matched to a gene: 12. Germline CDR1 SQVTM, CDR2 ANQGSEA. This CDR3 is built from 16 residues. The CDR3 is CSAARGQGLYTGELFF. The CDR3 DNA sequence: TGCAGCGCGGCCAGAGGACAGGGGTTATACACCGGGGAGCTGTTTTTT.

This clone occurred a few times. The genes are TRBV19 and TRBJ1-3; no definite D call. The germline CDR1 and CDR2 sequences are LNHDA and SQIVND (reference sequence). The CDR3 spans 13 residues. V was shortened by 7 bases and J by 0 bases, with 7 bases between the two germline ends. The CDR3 region has the DNA TGTGCCAGTACGCGGTACTCTGGAAACACCATATATTTT. Translating it yields CASTRYSGNTIYF.

In this sample, this clone turned up a few times. CDR3 nucleotides: TGTGCCAGCAGCCTCTCGGGGTCGTATGGCTACACCTTC. It encodes CASSLSGSYGYTF. This chain uses TRBV7-9 with TRBJ1-2; D uncertain. Germline CDR1 and CDR2: SEHNR and FQNEAQ (reference sequence). V was shortened by 5 bases and J by 5 bases, with 12 bases between the two germline ends. The CDR3 consists of 13 residues.